This T cell receptor beta chain was documented in a study of Graves' ophthalmopathy and Graves' hyperthyroidism. About the study: Blood was drawn at initial diagnosis, before any treatment.

RNA transcripts were the source from which TCR beta CDR3 regions were amplified. An initial RT-PCR round employing HTBI primers preceded a second-round multiplex PCR. TCRdb analysed the multiplex PCR reads with MiXCR anew, one entry per CDR3 protein. The data hold over 450,000 distinct CDR3 sequences, with 13% to 15% observed a single time. Study-level points and caveats: The model forecast ophthalmopathy progression, reaching roughly 70% sensitivity and less than 75% specificity. Blood also carried most expanded thyroid clonotypes exceeding 0.001 frequency. Between ophthalmopathy and stable hyperthyroidism, a 13-signature model drew a separation with around 86% sensitivity and approximately 81% specificity.

V dropped 1 base and J dropped 4 bases, with 8 bases sitting between them. The germline CDR1 and CDR2 sequences are MDHEN and SYDVKM. The CDR3 is 15 residues long. Many counts were recorded for this clonotype. The antigen is not known. The source is a woman aged 30 to 39 with Graves' ophthalmopathy. Sequenced sample: blood. V gene TRBV28 combines with J gene TRBJ2-6, with D unresolved. DNA for the CDR3: TGTGCCAGCAGTTTATTAAGAACCGGGGCCAACGTCCTGACTTTC. Residues: CASSLLRTGANVLTF. Combining the CDR3 with reference TRBV28 and TRBJ2-6 gives the whole variable domain DVKVTQSSRYLVKRTGEKVFLECVQDMDHENMFWYRQDPGLGLRLIYFSYDVKMKEKGDIPEGYSVSREKKERFSLILESASTNQTSMYLCASSLLRTGANVLTFGAGSRLTVL.